This record covers a single TCR beta chain. Its antigen is not known. The data were obtained in a study of regulatory T cells in long-lasting Graves disease. Findings and limits, study-wide: The study found persistent patients shared more public clonotypes (fewer than 3,000) than new patients (around 870).

Investigators prepared the TCR beta libraries by applying iRepertoire HTBI primers and Arm-PCR of CDR3 regions. TCRdb re-derived calls from the multiplex PCR reads in MiXCR, one entry per CDR3 protein. The table records roughly 500,000 distinct CDR3 sequences, approximately 12% of them present only once. Documented time point: newly diagnosed GD, antithyroid drugs for less than 3 months. There was RNA extracted from PBMCs, and the TCR library was made from it. The data were also submitted as part of a second study, on T cells in Graves' hyperthyroidism and ophthalmopathy.

The source is a woman under 40 with Graves disease. The sample consisted of peripheral blood mononuclear cells (PBMCs), taken at new diagnosis, from a patient treated with antithyroid drugs.

CDR3 bases: TGTGCCAGCACCGTCGGGGGACCCACATCGGGTACGCAGTATTTT. This gives the protein CASTVGGPTSGTQYF. The genes are TRBV9 and TRBJ2-3; tentatively, D is TRBD2 (6 bases). The germline gives CDR1 SGDLS, CDR2 YYNGEE. The V end was cut by 6 bases, the J end by 8 bases, with 22 bases between. The CDR3 totals 15 residues.